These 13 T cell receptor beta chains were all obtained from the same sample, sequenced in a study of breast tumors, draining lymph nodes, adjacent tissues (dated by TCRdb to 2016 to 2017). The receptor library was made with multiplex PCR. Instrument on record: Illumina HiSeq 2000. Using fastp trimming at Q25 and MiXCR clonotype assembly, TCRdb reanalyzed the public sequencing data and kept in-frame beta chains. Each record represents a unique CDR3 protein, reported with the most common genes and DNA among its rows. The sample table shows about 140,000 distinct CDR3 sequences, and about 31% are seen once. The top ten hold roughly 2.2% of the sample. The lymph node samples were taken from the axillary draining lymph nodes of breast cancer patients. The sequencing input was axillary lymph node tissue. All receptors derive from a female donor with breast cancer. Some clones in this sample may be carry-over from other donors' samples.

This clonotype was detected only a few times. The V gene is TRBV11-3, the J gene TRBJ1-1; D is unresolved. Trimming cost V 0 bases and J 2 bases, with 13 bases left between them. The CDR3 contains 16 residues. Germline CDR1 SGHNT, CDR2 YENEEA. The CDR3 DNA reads TGTGCCAGCAGCTTAGATGGGCGAGACGGAAACACTGAAGCTTTCTTT. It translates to CASSLDGRDGNTEAFF.

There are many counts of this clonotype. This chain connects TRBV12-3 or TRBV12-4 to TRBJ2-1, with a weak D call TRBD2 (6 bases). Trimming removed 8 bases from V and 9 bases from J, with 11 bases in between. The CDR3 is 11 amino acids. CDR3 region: CASEWRGEQFF. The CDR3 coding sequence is TGTGCCAGCGAGTGGCGGGGTGAGCAGTTCTTC.

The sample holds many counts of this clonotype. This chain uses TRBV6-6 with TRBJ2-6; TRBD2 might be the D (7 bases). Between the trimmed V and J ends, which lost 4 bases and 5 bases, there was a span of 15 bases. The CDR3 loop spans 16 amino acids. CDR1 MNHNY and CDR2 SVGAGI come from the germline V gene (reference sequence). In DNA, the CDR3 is TGTGCCAGCAGTTTAGGGGGGGCGGCCCGGGCCAACGTCCTGACTTTC. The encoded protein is CASSLGGAARANVLTF.

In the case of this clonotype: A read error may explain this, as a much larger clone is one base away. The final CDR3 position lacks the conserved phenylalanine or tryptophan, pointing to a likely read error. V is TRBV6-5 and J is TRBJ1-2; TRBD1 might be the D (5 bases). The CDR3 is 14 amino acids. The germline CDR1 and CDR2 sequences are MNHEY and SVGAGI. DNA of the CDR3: TGTGCCAGCAGTCACTCGAAGGGAGGGGCGAGCTACACCCTC. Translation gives CASSHSKGGASYTL.

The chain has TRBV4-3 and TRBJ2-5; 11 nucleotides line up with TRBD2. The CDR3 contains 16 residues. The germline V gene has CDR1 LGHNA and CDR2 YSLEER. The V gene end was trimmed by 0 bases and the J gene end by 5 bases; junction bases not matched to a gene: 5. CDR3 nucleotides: TGCGCCAGCAGCCAAGATAGCGGGGGGGCCGGGGAGACCCAGTACTTC. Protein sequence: CASSQDSGGAGETQYF.

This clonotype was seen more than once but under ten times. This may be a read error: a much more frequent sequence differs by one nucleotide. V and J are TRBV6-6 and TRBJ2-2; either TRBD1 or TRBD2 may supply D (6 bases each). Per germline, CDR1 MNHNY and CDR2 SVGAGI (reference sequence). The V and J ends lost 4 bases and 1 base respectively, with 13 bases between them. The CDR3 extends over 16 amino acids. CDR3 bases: TGTGCCAGCAGTTCCCTCGGAGGGGGGAACACCGGGGAGCTGTTTTTT. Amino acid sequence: CASSSLGGGNTGELFF.

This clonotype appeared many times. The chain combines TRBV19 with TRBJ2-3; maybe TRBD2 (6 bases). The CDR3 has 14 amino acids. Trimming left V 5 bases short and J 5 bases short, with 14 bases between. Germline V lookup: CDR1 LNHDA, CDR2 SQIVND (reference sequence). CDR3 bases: TGTGCCAGTAGTGAACTAGCTTCTAGAGATACGCAGTATTTT. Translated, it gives CASSELASRDTQYF.

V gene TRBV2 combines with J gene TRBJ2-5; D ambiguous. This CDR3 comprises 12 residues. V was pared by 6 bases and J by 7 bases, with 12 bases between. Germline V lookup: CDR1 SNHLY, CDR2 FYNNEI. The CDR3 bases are TGTGCCAGCAGCCGAGAGTTGGGGACCCAGTACTTC. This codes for CASSRELGTQYF.

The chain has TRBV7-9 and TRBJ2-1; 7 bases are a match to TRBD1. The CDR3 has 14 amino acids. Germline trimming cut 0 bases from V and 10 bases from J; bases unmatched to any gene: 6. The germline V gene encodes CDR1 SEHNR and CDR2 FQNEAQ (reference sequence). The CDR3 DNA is TGTGCCAGCAGCTTAGCACAGGGGATCTACGAGCAGTTCTTC. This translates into CASSLAQGIYEQFF.

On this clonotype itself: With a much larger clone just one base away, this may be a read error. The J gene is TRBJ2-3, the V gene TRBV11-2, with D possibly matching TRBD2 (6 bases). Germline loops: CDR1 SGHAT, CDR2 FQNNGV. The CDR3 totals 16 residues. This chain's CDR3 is CASRMGGFSSTDTRYF. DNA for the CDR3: TGTGCCAGCAGGATGGGGGGTTTCTCTAGCACAGATACGCGGTATTTT.

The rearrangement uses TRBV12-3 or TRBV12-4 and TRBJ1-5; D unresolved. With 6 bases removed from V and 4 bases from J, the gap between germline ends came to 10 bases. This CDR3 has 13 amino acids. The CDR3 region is CASRASGNQPQHF. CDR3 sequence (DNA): TGTGCCAGCAGGGCCAGCGGGAATCAGCCCCAGCATTTT.

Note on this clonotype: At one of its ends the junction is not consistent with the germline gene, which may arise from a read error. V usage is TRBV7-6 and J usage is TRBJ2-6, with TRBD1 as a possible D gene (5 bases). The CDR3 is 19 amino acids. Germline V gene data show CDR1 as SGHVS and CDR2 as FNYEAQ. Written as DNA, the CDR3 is TGTGCCAGCAGCTTAGAAGGTGGCGGAAGCTTCTCTGGGGCCAACGTCCTGGCTTTC. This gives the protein CASSLEGGGSFSGANVLAF.

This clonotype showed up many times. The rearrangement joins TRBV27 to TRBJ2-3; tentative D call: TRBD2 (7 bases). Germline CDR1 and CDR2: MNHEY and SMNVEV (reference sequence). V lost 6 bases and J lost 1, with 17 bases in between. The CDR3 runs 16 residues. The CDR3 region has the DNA TGTGCCAGCAGCTTAAGGGGGGGGCCTGGCACAGATACGCAGTATTTT. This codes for CASSLRGGPGTDTQYF.